These T cell receptor beta chains were read from a single sample in a study of shared clonotypes between healthy human individuals. The table came from immunoSEQ multiplex PCR; TCRdb's copy has only in-frame clones and leaves some out. Found here are about 470,000 clones, roughly three quarters of them singletons; the top ten hold less than 15%. Sequencing used PBMCs. The receptors originated from a woman between 40 and 55 years old in good health. Some clones in this sample may be carry-over from other donors' samples. Both conserved end residues are part of each CDR3. Fields, in order: V gene, clone size, J gene, D gene, CDR3 length, CDR3 DNA, CDR3 protein. D genes are given only for firm matches. Clone size is given for some rows only: seen once, a few or many times, or a class if the clone is expanded.

>TRBV7-3|-|TRBJ2-3|-|14
TGTGCCAGCAGCCCCGGACCTCCCCCGGATACGCAGTATTTT
CASSPGPPPDTQYF
>TRBV19|-|TRBJ1-2|-|18
TGTGCCAGTAGTATCCACCCCCTGACAATTCGAAGGGACTATGGCTACACCTTC
CASSIHPLTIRRDYGYTF
>TRBV18|-|TRBJ2-4|-|17
TGTGCCAGCTCACGCCCCGGAGGGGCAATAGCCAAAAACATTCAGTACTTC
CASSRPGGAIAKNIQYF
>TRBV5-1|-|TRBJ2-1|TRBD2|17
TGCGCCAGCAGCTTGGGGCTAGCGGGGAGCTCCTACAATGAGCAGTTCTTC
CASSLGLAGSSYNEQFF
>TRBV5-1|-|TRBJ2-7|-|14
TGCGCCAGCAGCTCCACGGGACTCCTGAGGGAGCAGTACTTC
CASSSTGLLREQYF
>TRBV19|-|TRBJ2-7|-|15
TGTGCCAGTAGTATAGTTCCGGGGCCCTCCTACGAGCAGTACTTC
CASSIVPGPSYEQYF
>TRBV7-9|-|TRBJ2-1|-|14
TGTGCCAGCAGCCTTCAGGACGATTACAATGAGCAGTTCTTC
CASSLQDDYNEQFF
>TRBV7-6|-|TRBJ2-3|TRBD2|14
TGTGCCAGCAGTTATAGCGGGAGGTCAGATACGCAGTATTTT
CASSYSGRSDTQYF
>TRBV5-4|once|TRBJ1-1|-|14
TGTGCCAGCAGCTTAACGGGATTCAACACTGAAGCTTTCTTT
CASSLTGFNTEAFF
>TRBV7-8|-|TRBJ2-1|-|15
TGTGCCAGCAGCCCGGTGGGAGGTGGGGCGGGGGAGCAGTTCTTC
CASSPVGGGAGEQFF
>TRBV15|-|TRBJ2-7|TRBD1|13
TGTGCCACCCGGCCGACAGGGGGCTACGAGCAGTACTTC
CATRPTGGYEQYF
>TRBV7-9|-|TRBJ2-1|TRBD2|18
TGTGCCAGCAGCTTACAGGGGCGGGGGACTAGCGGAACCAATGAGCAGTTCTTC
CASSLQGRGTSGTNEQFF
>TRBV28|-|TRBJ2-7|TRBD1|17
TGTGCCAGCAGTTTAAGGTTAGGGCAGGGGGCTTTCTACGAGCAGTACTTC
CASSLRLGQGAFYEQYF
>TRBV4-1|-|TRBJ2-6|TRBD1|19
TGCGCCAGCAGCCAGTTACCGGGACAGCAATTCTCTGGGGCCAACGTCCTGACTTTC
CASSQLPGQQFSGANVLTF
>TRBV29-1|-|TRBJ1-5|-|15
TGCAGCGGCCCGACAGGCCGATATAGCAATCAGCCCCAGCATTTT
CSGPTGRYSNQPQHF
>TRBV6-5|few|TRBJ2-2|-|14
TGTGCCAGCAGTTACGCCGCTAGGTCCGGGGAGCTGTTTTTT
CASSYAARSGELFF
>TRBV5-1|-|TRBJ2-3|TRBD2|14
TGCGCCAGCAGACTAGCGGTATACACAGATACGCAGTATTTT
CASRLAVYTDTQYF
>TRBV11-2|many|TRBJ2-1|-|14
TGTGCCAGCAGCGGACTGTCCTTCTACAATGAGCAGTTCTTC
CASSGLSFYNEQFF
>TRBV9|once|TRBJ2-5|-|12
TGTGCCAGCAGCGTAGACGCTCGCACCCAGTACTTC
CASSVDARTQYF
>TRBV7-6|-|TRBJ1-3|-|18
TGTGCCAGCAGCTTAGTGGCCCCAGTCGGGGGGCTCGGAAACACCATATATTTT
CASSLVAPVGGLGNTIYF
>TRBV10-3|-|TRBJ2-3|-|18
TGTGCCATCAGTGAGTCGGGGGTAAGGCGGGACCCCACAGATACGCAGTATTTT
CAISESGVRRDPTDTQYF
>TRBV2|-|TRBJ2-7|-|10
TGTGCCAGCAGTGCTTACGAGCAGTACTTC
CASSAYEQYF
>TRBV2|-|TRBJ2-1|TRBD2|13
TGTGCCAGCAAAGAGGGACTAGCGGGTTTGCAGTTCTTC
CASKEGLAGLQFF
>TRBV5-8|-|TRBJ2-7|TRBD1|16
TGTGCCAGCAGCTTCAGTTGGGGCGGGACAGGCTACGAGCAGTACTTC
CASSFSWGGTGYEQYF
>TRBV5-1|-|TRBJ2-2|TRBD1|14
TGCGCCAGCAGCATAGGACAGGCGACCGGGGAGCTGTTTTTT
CASSIGQATGELFF
>TRBV28|-|TRBJ2-1|-|18
TGTGCCAGCAGTACCCCCTGGGCGAGATCACGACCCTACAATGAGCAGTTCTTC
CASSTPWARSRPYNEQFF
>TRBV30|-|TRBJ1-6|TRBD1|13
TGTGCCTGGAGGACAGGGATGGGTTCACCCCTCCACTTT
CAWRTGMGSPLHF
>TRBV7-3|few|TRBJ2-2|-|14
TGTGCCAGCAGCTTAAGCCCGAACACCGGGGAGCTGTTTTTT
CASSLSPNTGELFF
>TRBV5-4|-|TRBJ2-3|-|12
TGTGCCAGCAGAGGGCCCACAGATACGCAGTATTTT
CASRGPTDTQYF
>TRBV11-3|-|TRBJ2-2|TRBD2|16
TGTGCCAGCAGCTTAAGGGCTAGCGGGAACACCGGGGAGCTGTTTTTT
CASSLRASGNTGELFF
>TRBV6-5|many|TRBJ1-6|TRBD1|13
TGTGCCAGCAGTTCGGACAGGAATTCACCCCTCCACTTT
CASSSDRNSPLHF
>TRBV15|-|TRBJ2-7|-|13
TGTGCCACCAGCAGGGCGGTCTTCTACGAGCAGTACTTC
CATSRAVFYEQYF
>TRBV21-1|-|TRBJ2-5|-|15
TGTGCCAGCAGCAAAATGCTAGCGGTACAAGAGTCCCAGTACTTC
CASSKMLAVQESQYF
>TRBV5-1|-|TRBJ1-2|-|14
TGCGCCAGCAGCGAGGACAGAACCATCTATGGCTACACCTTC
CASSEDRTIYGYTF
>TRBV19|-|TRBJ1-5|-|15
TGTGCCAGTAGTATCGCCCGGGGCCCCAATCAGCCCCAGCATTTT
CASSIARGPNQPQHF
>TRBV11-2|-|TRBJ1-1|-|15
TGTGCCAGCAGCTTCACAGGGAGAGGGAACACTGAAGCTTTCTTT
CASSFTGRGNTEAFF
>TRBV7-2|-|TRBJ2-1|TRBD2|15
TGTGCCAGCAGCTTAAAGGTAGCGGGAAACAATGAGCAGTTCTTC
CASSLKVAGNNEQFF
>TRBV2|-|TRBJ2-3|-|13
TGTGCCAGCAGTGTCCGGGCCACAGATACGCAGTATTTT
CASSVRATDTQYF
>TRBV5-1|-|TRBJ2-3|-|15
TGCGCCAGCAGCTTGGAAAAGGGTCTTACAGATACGCAGTATTTT
CASSLEKGLTDTQYF
>TRBV27|few|TRBJ2-3|-|13
TGTGCCAGCAGTTTAAGGGTCGCAGATACGCAGTATTTT
CASSLRVADTQYF
>TRBV12-5|-|TRBJ2-1|TRBD2|19
TGTGCTAGTGGTTTGGTTATAGCGGGACAACGGGTAGATAGGCATAGGCAGTTCTTC
CASGLVIAGQRVDRHRQFF
>TRBV5-1|-|TRBJ2-2|-|14
TGCGCCAGCAGCTTGGCCGTCGGCACCGGGGAGCTGTTTTTT
CASSLAVGTGELFF
>TRBV29-1|-|TRBJ1-1|-|12
TGCAGCGTTGAGGTGGTGAACACTGAAGCTTTCTTT
CSVEVVNTEAFF
>TRBV2|few|TRBJ2-1|-|14
TGTGCCAGCAGTGAGTACCGGAGCTACAATGAGCAGTTCTTC
CASSEYRSYNEQFF